Each of the 29 T cell receptor beta chains below was sequenced from the same sample in a study of PD-1 blockade in classical Hodgkin lymphoma. Produced via immunoSEQ multiplex PCR; TCRdb's table is partial and in-frame only. The sample lists roughly 20,000 clones; about 73% were seen once. Time point of the sample: cycle 4 day 1 (C4D1), after more than 5 weeks of nivolumab. Every patient experienced relapse after autologous stem cell transplantation, and brentuximab vedotin exposure varied. This specimen consisted of peripheral blood mononuclear cells (PBMCs), obtained before the fourth cycle of nivolumab. The receptors come from a human donor with classical Hodgkin lymphoma.

In nucleotides, the CDR3 is TGTGCCAGCAGTGAACTGTCTAGCGGGGTCTACGAGCAGTACTTC. Protein product: CASSELSSGVYEQYF. V and J are TRBV5-4 and TRBJ2-7, with 9 bases lining up with TRBD2. This CDR3 is 15 amino acids long. V dropped 5 bases and J dropped 3; count of bases not matched to a gene: 9. Looked up from germline, CDR1 is SGHNT and CDR2 is YYREEE (reference sequence).

The genes are TRBV6-5 and TRBJ2-6; tentatively, D is TRBD1 (6 bases). The CDR3 length is 15 residues. Looked up from germline, CDR1 is MNHEY and CDR2 is SVGAGI. Trimming took off 2 bases at V and 2 bases at J, with 7 bases between the two ends. This CDR3 reads CASSYQGTGANVLTF. The CDR3 DNA is TGTGCCAGCAGTTACCAGGGGACTGGGGCCAACGTCCTGACTTTC.

The chain is built from TRBV11-2 and TRBJ2-5; 8 bases are shared with TRBD1. Unmatched junction bases numbered 1, after V lost 3 bases and J lost 4 bases. There are 13 residues in the CDR3. Germline V gene sequence: CDR1 SGHAT, CDR2 FQNNGV. CDR3 sequence reads: CASSFTGGETQYF. The CDR3, as DNA: TGTGCCAGCAGCTTCACAGGGGGAGAGACCCAGTACTTC.

This sequence joins TRBV19 and TRBJ1-3; tentatively, D is TRBD1 (6 bases). The CDR3 totals 15 residues. Germline CDR1 is LNHDA and CDR2 is SQIVND (reference sequence). V was shortened by 3 bases and J by 3 bases, with 12 bases between the two germline ends. CDR3 nucleotide sequence: TGTGCCAGTAGTATCCCCGGGACAATTGGAAACACCATATATTTT. Amino acids: CASSIPGTIGNTIYF.

The chain uses TRBV2 and TRBJ2-5, with D possibly being TRBD1 (6 bases). V dropped 7 bases and J dropped 1 base, with 10 bases sitting between them. This CDR3 has 13 amino acids. Germline CDR1 is SNHLY and CDR2 is FYNNEI. This CDR3 is CASTRDTQETQYF. As DNA, the CDR3 is TGTGCCAGCACCAGGGACACCCAAGAGACCCAGTACTTC.

This clone occurred once. The chain uses TRBV5-1 and TRBJ2-1; 11 bases agree with TRBD2. CDR1 is SGHRS, CDR2 YFSETQ, per germline. J gave up 8 bases and V 4 bases, and 8 bases lay outside the gene matches. The CDR3 extends over 15 amino acids. The CDR3: CASSPTSGRGDEQFF. CDR3 nucleotides: TGCGCCAGCAGCCCCACTAGCGGGAGAGGCGATGAGCAGTTCTTC.

The gene calls are TRBV18 and TRBJ1-1; D is perhaps TRBD1 (5 bases). The CDR3 extends over 15 amino acids. V was pared by 2 bases and J by 1 base, with 11 bases between. CDR1 KGHSH and CDR2 LQKENI come from the germline V gene. In nucleotides, the CDR3 is TGTGCCAGCTCACCAGGCGGGGGGTCGAACACTGAAGCTTTCTTT. It specifies CASSPGGGSNTEAFF.

The chain recombines TRBV27 with TRBJ2-7; the D call may be TRBD1 or TRBD2 (7 bases each). Germline V gene lookup returns CDR1 MNHEY and CDR2 SMNVEV (reference sequence). V shed 2 bases and J shed 6 bases, with 20 bases lying between them. This CDR3 is built from 16 residues. The CDR3 DNA is TGTGCCAGCAGTTTAATTAGTCAGCAGGGGGGGCTCGAGCAGTACTTC. Residues: CASSLISQQGGLEQYF.

J is TRBJ1-4 and V is TRBV14; 10 nucleotides line up with TRBD1. V dropped 5 bases and J dropped 6; count of bases not matched to a gene: 3. The CDR3 is 14 amino acids. Germline V gene data show CDR1 as SGHDN and CDR2 as FVKESK. The CDR3 nucleotides are TGTGCCAGCAGCGTGGACAGGGGGTATGAAAAACTGTTTTTT. Translated: CASSVDRGYEKLFF.

This rearrangement joins TRBV28 to TRBJ1-2, with a weak D call TRBD1 (5 bases). The V and J ends lost 6 bases and 8 bases respectively, with 22 bases between them. Germline CDR1 MDHEN, CDR2 SYDVKM. This CDR3 comprises 15 residues. This CDR3 reads CASSRTDTGRLGYTF. The CDR3 DNA reads TGTGCCAGCAGCAGGACGGACACGGGGAGGCTCGGCTACACCTTC.

The V and J genes are TRBV5-6 and TRBJ1-5, with D possibly TRBD1 on 5 matching bases. Trimming took off 4 bases at V and 1 base at J, with 12 bases between the two ends. Germline assignment: CDR1 SGHDT and CDR2 YYEEEE. This CDR3 is built from 15 residues. The CDR3 loop reads CASSLSGTSNQPQHF. The CDR3 region has the DNA TGTGCCAGCAGCCTTAGTGGGACGAGCAATCAGCCCCAGCATTTT. Drawing the rest from reference TRBV5-6 and TRBJ1-5, the complete variable domain is DAGVTQSPTHLIKTRGQQVTLRCSPKSGHDTVSWYQQALGQGPQFIFQYYEEEERQRGNFPDRFSGHQFPNYSSELNVNALLLGDSALYLCASSLSGTSNQPQHFGDGTRLSIL.

The chain links TRBV19 to TRBJ2-1; TRBD1 matches at 8 bases. Unmatched junction bases numbered 11, after V lost 1 base and J lost 0 bases. There are 19 residues in the CDR3. Germline assignment: CDR1 LNHDA and CDR2 SQIVND (reference sequence). The CDR3 DNA reads as TGTGCCAGTAGTATAGTTGGGACAGGCATTTTCAGCTCCTACAATGAGCAGTTCTTC. Its protein is CASSIVGTGIFSSYNEQFF.

The CDR3 spells CASSSGQSNTGELFF. The CDR3 DNA reads TGTGCCAGCAGCTCAGGACAGTCGAACACCGGGGAGCTGTTTTTT. This sequence joins TRBV5-6 and TRBJ2-2; possible D gene TRBD1, 6 bases. The length of the CDR3 is 15 residues. CDR1 and CDR2 from the germline V gene are SGHDT and YYEEEE. With 3 bases removed from V and 0 bases from J, the gap between germline ends came to 9 bases.

This clone turned up a few times. V is TRBV5-1 and J is TRBJ2-7; 8 bases line up with TRBD2. The V segment lost 3 bases and the J segment 0 bases; nucleotides outside the gene matches: 5. The CDR3 has 15 amino acids. The germline V gene has CDR1 SGHRS and CDR2 YFSETQ. This chain's CDR3 is CASSSRLASSYEQYF. CDR3 sequence (DNA): TGCGCCAGCAGCTCAAGACTAGCGAGCTCCTACGAGCAGTACTTC.

This rearrangement joins TRBV29-1 to TRBJ2-7; 9 bases map to TRBD1. The germline gives CDR1 SQVTM, CDR2 ANQGSEA. The trim removed 4 bases at V and 3 bases at J, leaving 4 bases unmatched. This CDR3 spans 13 amino acids. The CDR3 loop reads CSVGDRASYEQYF. DNA of the CDR3: TGCAGCGTTGGGGACAGGGCCAGCTACGAGCAGTACTTC.

The chain has TRBV29-1 and TRBJ2-5, with 11 bases that match TRBD2. This CDR3 has 14 amino acids. V shed 7 bases and J 2 bases; nucleotides not matched to a gene: 6. Germline CDR1 and CDR2: SQVTM and ANQGSEA. CDR3 nucleotides: TGCAGCGCCGAGACTAGCGGGGAACAAGAGACCCAGTACTTC. This sequence encodes CSAETSGEQETQYF.

This clone was observed a handful of times. V gene TRBV7-9 combines with J gene TRBJ2-7; 11 nucleotides agree with TRBD1. Germline V gives CDR1 SEHNR, CDR2 FQNEAQ (reference sequence). Unmatched junction bases numbered 7, after V lost 4 bases and J lost 2 bases. CDR3 length: 16 residues. The CDR3 loop reads CASSSESGQGAYEQYF. The CDR3 nucleotides are TGTGCCAGCAGCTCTGAGTCGGGACAGGGGGCCTACGAGCAGTACTTC. The variable domain in full, with the rest retrieved from reference TRBV7-9 and TRBJ2-7, is DTGVSQNPRHKITKRGQNVTFRCDPISEHNRLYWYRQTLGQGPEFLTYFQNEAQLEKSRLLSDRFSAERPKGSFSTLEIQRTEQGDSAMYLCASSSESGQGAYEQYFGPGTRLTVT.

This chain uses TRBV6-5 with TRBJ2-3; D not resolved. There are 14 residues in the CDR3. Looked up from germline, CDR1 is MNHEY and CDR2 is SVGAGI. Between the trimmed V and J ends, which lost 6 bases and 4 bases, there was a span of 14 bases. CDR3 loop: CASRRLGAPDTQYF. The CDR3 nucleotides are TGTGCCAGCAGAAGGCTAGGAGCTCCAGATACGCAGTATTTT.

The chain is built from TRBV29-1 and TRBJ2-5, with D possibly called TRBD1 or TRBD2 (5 bases each). This CDR3 spans 12 amino acids. Germline-derived CDR1 and CDR2 are SQVTM and ANQGSEA. Trimming removed 7 bases at V and 0 bases at J, with 9 bases between. The CDR3 protein is CSAGRDQETQYF. The CDR3 DNA reads as TGCAGCGCGGGACGGGACCAAGAGACCCAGTACTTC.

The chain is built from TRBV30 and TRBJ1-4; D is possibly TRBD1 (6 bases). Germline V lookup: CDR1 GTSNPN, CDR2 SVGIG (reference sequence). This CDR3 is 14 amino acids long. V dropped 0 bases and J dropped 6 bases, with 11 bases sitting between them. CDR3 residues: CAWSVPRGDEKLFF. CDR3 in DNA: TGTGCCTGGAGTGTACCCAGGGGCGATGAAAAACTGTTTTTT.

The chain has TRBV5-6 and TRBJ2-1; the D gene could be TRBD1 or TRBD2 (5 bases each). Trimming left V 0 bases short and J 2 bases short, with 12 bases between. Germline V gene data show CDR1 as SGHDT and CDR2 as YYEEEE. This CDR3 region has 16 residues. CDR3 nucleotides: TGTGCCAGCAGCTTGGACGTCGGGGCAACCTACAATGAGCAGTTCTTC. It encodes CASSLDVGATYNEQFF.

The chain recombines TRBV28 with TRBJ2-1; TRBD2 matches at 10 bases. The CDR3 is 14 amino acids. Germline V gene sequence: CDR1 MDHEN, CDR2 SYDVKM. Trimming at V came to 8 bases and at J to 7 bases, leaving 8 bases not matched to a gene. CDR3 DNA sequence: TGTGCCAGCGGGGCTAGCGGGAGTGGTAATGAGCAGTTCTTC. Translated: CASGASGSGNEQFF.

V is TRBV7-8 and J is TRBJ2-5; D uncertain. This CDR3 region has 13 residues. Trimming took off 5 bases at V and 2 bases at J, with 9 bases between the two ends. In germline, CDR1 is SGHVS, CDR2 FQNEAQ. The CDR3 loop reads CASSHGQQETQYF. CDR3 in DNA: TGTGCCAGCAGCCACGGGCAGCAAGAGACCCAGTACTTC.

The chain carries TRBV7-2 and TRBJ2-7; D gene unclear. V lost 1 base and J lost 0, with 7 bases in between. This CDR3 has 14 residues. The germline V gene has CDR1 SGHTA and CDR2 FQGNSA. CDR3 sequence (DNA): TGTGCCAGCAGCTTAGTAGGCAGCTCCTACGAGCAGTACTTC. It translates to CASSLVGSSYEQYF.

In its sample, this clone was seen once. The V gene is TRBV19, the J gene TRBJ1-1; tentatively, D is TRBD1 (6 bases). Germline values: CDR1 LNHDA, CDR2 SQIVND (reference sequence). This CDR3 comprises 13 residues. With 10 bases removed from V and 5 bases from J, the gap between germline ends came to 17 bases. This CDR3 reads CATTNRRGTEAFF. The CDR3 nucleotides read TGTGCCACTACGAACAGGAGGGGGACTGAAGCTTTCTTT. The whole variable domain, remainder taken from reference TRBV19 and TRBJ1-1, is DGGITQSPKYLFRKEGQNVTLSCEQNLNHDAMYWYRQDPGQGLRLIYYSQIVNDFQKGDIAEGYSVSREKKESFPLTVTSAQKNPTAFYLCATTNRRGTEAFFGQGTRLTVV.

The rearrangement uses TRBV14 and TRBJ2-3, with a tentative D call TRBD2 (6 bases). Germline V lookup: CDR1 SGHDN, CDR2 FVKESK. The germline V and J ends were trimmed by 1 base and 1 base, with 12 bases remaining between them. The CDR3 is 16 residues long. The CDR3 protein is CASSQVLGLGTDTQYF. The CDR3 DNA reads as TGTGCCAGCAGCCAAGTGTTGGGACTCGGCACAGATACGCAGTATTTT. The variable domain in full, completed from reference TRBV14 and TRBJ2-3, reads EAGVTQFPSHSVIEKGQTVTLRCDPISGHDNLYWYRRVMGKEIKFLLHFVKESKQDESGMPNNRFLAERTGGTYSTLKVQPAELEDSGVYFCASSQVLGLGTDTQYFGPGTRLTVL.

This chain joins TRBV29-1 and TRBJ2-7; D unresolved. The CDR3 extends over 16 amino acids. V gave up 0 bases and J gave up 2 bases, with 17 bases separating them. Germline loops: CDR1 SQVTM, CDR2 ANQGSEA. Here the CDR3 DNA reads TGCAGCGTTGAAGAAGGTGGTTTCAGGAAAACCTACGAGCAGTACTTC. It specifies CSVEEGGFRKTYEQYF.

This clone was counted a single time. The chain has TRBV11-2 and TRBJ1-3; D uncertain. There are 13 residues in the CDR3. The germline CDR1 and CDR2 sequences are SGHAT and FQNNGV. Trimming left V 1 base short and J 0 bases short, with 1 base between. The DNA for the CDR3 is TGTGCCAGCAGCTTAGCCTCTGGAAACACCATATATTTT. Its protein product is CASSLASGNTIYF.

The V call is TRBV2, the J call TRBJ2-5; D is ambiguous. Germline CDR1 reads SNHLY; CDR2 reads FYNNEI. The CDR3 length is 12 residues. Trimming shortened V by 8 bases and J by 1 base, and 8 bases separated the two germline ends. Here the CDR3 reads CASQSFQETQYF. CDR3 coding DNA: TGTGCCAGCCAGAGTTTCCAAGAGACCCAGTACTTC.